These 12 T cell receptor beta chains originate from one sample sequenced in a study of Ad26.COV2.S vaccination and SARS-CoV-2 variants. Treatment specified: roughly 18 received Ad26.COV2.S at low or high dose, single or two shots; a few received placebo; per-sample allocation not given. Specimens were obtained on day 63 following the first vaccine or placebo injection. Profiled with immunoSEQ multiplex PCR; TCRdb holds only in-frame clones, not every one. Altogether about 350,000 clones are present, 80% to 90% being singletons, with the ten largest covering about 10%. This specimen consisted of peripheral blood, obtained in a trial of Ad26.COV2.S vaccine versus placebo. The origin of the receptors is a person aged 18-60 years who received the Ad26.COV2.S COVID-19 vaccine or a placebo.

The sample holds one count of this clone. The CDR3: CASSQARVSEQYF. The DNA of the CDR3 is TGTGCCAGCAGCCAAGCGCGGGTTAGCGAGCAGTACTTC. The chain joins TRBV3-1 (or the pseudogene TRBV3-2) to TRBJ2-7; tentative D call: TRBD2 (5 bases). The V gene lost 1 base and the J gene lost 6 bases, with 10 bases spanning the gap. This CDR3 is built from 13 residues. The germline gives CDR1 LGHDT, CDR2 YNNKEL (reference sequence).

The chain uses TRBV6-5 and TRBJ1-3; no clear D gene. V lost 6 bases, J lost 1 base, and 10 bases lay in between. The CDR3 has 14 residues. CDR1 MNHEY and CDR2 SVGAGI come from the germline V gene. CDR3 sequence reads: CASSMGSSGNTIYF. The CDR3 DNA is TGTGCCAGCAGCATGGGTAGTTCTGGAAACACCATATATTTT.

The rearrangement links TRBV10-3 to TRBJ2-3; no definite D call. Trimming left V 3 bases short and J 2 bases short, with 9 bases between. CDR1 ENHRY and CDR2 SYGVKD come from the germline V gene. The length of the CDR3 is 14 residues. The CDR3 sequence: CAISDPDATDTQYF. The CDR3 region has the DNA TGTGCCATCAGTGACCCGGACGCCACAGATACGCAGTATTTT.

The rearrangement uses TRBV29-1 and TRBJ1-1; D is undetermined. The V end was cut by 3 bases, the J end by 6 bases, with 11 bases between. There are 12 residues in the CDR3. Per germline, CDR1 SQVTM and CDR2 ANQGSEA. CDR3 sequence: CSVDKQTAEAFF. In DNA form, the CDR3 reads TGCAGCGTTGACAAACAAACCGCTGAAGCTTTCTTT. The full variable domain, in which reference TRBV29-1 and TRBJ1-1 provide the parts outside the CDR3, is SAVISQKPSRDICQRGTSLTIQCQVDSQVTMMFWYRQQPGQSLTLIATANQGSEATYESGFVIDKFPISRPNLTFSTLTVSNMSPEDSSIYLCSVDKQTAEAFFGQGTRLTVV.

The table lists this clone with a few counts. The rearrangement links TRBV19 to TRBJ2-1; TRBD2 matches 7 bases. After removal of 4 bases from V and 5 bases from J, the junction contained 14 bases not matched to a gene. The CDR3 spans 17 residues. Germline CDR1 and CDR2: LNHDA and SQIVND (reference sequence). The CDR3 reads CASSTTGRGGGDNEQFF. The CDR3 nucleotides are TGTGCCAGTAGTACCACTGGGAGGGGCGGAGGGGACAATGAGCAGTTCTTC.

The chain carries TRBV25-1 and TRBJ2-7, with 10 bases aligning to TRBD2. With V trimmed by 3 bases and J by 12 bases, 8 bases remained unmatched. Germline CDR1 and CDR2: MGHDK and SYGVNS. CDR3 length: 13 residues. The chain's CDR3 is CASSEGSGRSWYF. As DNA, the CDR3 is TGTGCCAGCAGTGAGGGTAGCGGGAGGTCCTGGTACTTC.

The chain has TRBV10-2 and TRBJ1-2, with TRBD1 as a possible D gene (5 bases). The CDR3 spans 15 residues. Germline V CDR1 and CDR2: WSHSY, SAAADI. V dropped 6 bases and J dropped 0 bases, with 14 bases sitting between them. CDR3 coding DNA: TGCGCCAGCAGGACGGCGACAGAAGCTAACTATGGCTACACCTTC. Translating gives CASRTATEANYGYTF.

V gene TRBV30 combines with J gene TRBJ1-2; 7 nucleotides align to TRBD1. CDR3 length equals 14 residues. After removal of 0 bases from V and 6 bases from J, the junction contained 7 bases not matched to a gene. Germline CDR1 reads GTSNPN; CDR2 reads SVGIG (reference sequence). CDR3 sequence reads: CAWSVPRQGDGYTF. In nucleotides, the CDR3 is TGTGCCTGGAGTGTACCGCGTCAGGGGGATGGCTACACCTTC.

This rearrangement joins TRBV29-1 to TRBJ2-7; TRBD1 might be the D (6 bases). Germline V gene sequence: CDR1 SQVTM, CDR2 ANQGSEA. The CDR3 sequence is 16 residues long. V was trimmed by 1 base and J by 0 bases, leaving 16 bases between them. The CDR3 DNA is TGCAGCGTTGAAGGCCAGGGGCAGGGGCTCTCCTACGAGCAGTACTTC. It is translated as CSVEGQGQGLSYEQYF.

Written as DNA, the CDR3 is TGTGCCAGCAGTTTATTGGACAGGGCTGGAAACACCATATATTTT. This sequence encodes CASSLLDRAGNTIYF. The V gene is TRBV28, the J gene TRBJ1-3; 8 nucleotides agree with TRBD1. V was pared by 1 base and J by 2 bases, with 1 base of the junction left unmatched. The V gene's germline CDR1 is MDHEN and CDR2 SYDVKM. The length of the CDR3 is 15 residues.

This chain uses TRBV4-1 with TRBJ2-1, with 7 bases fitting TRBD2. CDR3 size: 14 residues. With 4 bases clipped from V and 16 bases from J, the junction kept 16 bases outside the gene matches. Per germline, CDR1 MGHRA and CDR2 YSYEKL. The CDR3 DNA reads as TGCGCCAGCAGCCTTCTGGCGGGGGTCTACCCAGTTTTCTTC. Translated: CASSLLAGVYPVFF.

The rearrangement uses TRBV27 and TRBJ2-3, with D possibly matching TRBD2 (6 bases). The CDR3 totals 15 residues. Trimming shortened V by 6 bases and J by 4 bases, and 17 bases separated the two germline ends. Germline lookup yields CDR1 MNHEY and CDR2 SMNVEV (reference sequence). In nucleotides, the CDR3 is TGTGCCAGCAGGATTGGGGGGATGAGGTCAGATACGCAGTATTTT. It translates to CASRIGGMRSDTQYF.